What follows describes a single T cell receptor (beta chain). The entry originates in a study of blood T cell repertoires in COVID-19. Study at large: The origin of the acute and convalescent COVID-19 samples was the United States, Italy and Spain. In each case, the material was cDNA or gDNA derived from T cells, B-cell-depleted T cells, or PBMCs.

As originally analysed: Nucleated cell counts were estimated from reference gene primer amplification. Sequencing used immunoSEQ multiplex PCR; TCRdb keeps in-frame clones, though not all of them. That table supplies the V and J calls and clone size; D and trimming were determined from the DNA. The sample has around 260,000 clones; around 89% are singletons. J lost 4 bases, V lost 5 bases, and 8 bases had no gene match. The CDR3 is 15 residues long. In germline, CDR1 is MDHEN, CDR2 SYDVKM. This receptor was identified in a man aged 25-45 years with acute or convalescent COVID-19. Sequencing input: peripheral blood. V gene TRBV28 combines with J gene TRBJ1-3, with 7 bases fitting TRBD1. Written as DNA, the CDR3 is TGTGCCAGCAGTGGGACAGTGGGTTCCGGAAACACCATATATTTT. Its protein product is CASSGTVGSGNTIYF.